A selection of T cell receptor beta chains follows, all from one sample in a study of cytomegalovirus exposure and HLA in healthy donors. Using immunoSEQ multiplex PCR, the repertoire was profiled, and TCRdb retains in-frame clones only, with some absent. The profile shows 160,000 or so clones, approximately 70% of them singletons. Sequenced sample: PBMCs. The origin of the receptors is a human donor in good health. The CDR3 runs from the conserved cysteine through the conserved F or W. The order of the fields is D gene, V gene, clone size, J gene, CDR3 protein, CDR3 DNA. D genes are given only for firm matches. The size field is filled for only some rows; it gives once, few, many or a size class.

TRBD1	TRBV7-9	-	TRBJ2-7	CASSLGDRVHYEQYF	TGTGCCAGCAGCTTAGGTGACAGGGTCCACTACGAGCAGTACTTC
TRBD1	TRBV11-2	-	TRBJ1-1	CASRGQGAGGTEAFF	TGTGCCAGCAGAGGACAGGGGGCAGGGGGCACTGAAGCTTTCTTT
TRBD1	TRBV6-1	-	TRBJ2-1	CASSGPGGQGVQFF	TGTGCCAGCAGTGGACCTGGGGGACAGGGAGTTCAGTTCTTC
TRBD1	TRBV7-9	-	TRBJ2-1	CASSRDRGPYNEQFF	TGTGCCAGCAGCCGAGACAGGGGACCGTACAATGAGCAGTTCTTC
-	TRBV4-1	-	TRBJ1-3	CASSQGEGVTGNTIYF	TGCGCCAGCAGCCAAGGGGAGGGGGTGACTGGAAACACCATATATTTT
-	TRBV30	-	TRBJ1-5	CAWSTGIDSNQPQHF	TGTGCCTGGAGTACCGGGATAGATAGCAATCAGCCCCAGCATTTT
-	TRBV7-2	-	TRBJ1-6	CASSLRRNNSPLHF	TGTGCCAGCAGCTTGCGGAGAAATAATTCACCCCTCCACTTT
-	TRBV6-4	-	TRBJ1-5	CASSQGADQPQHF	TGTGCCAGCAGTCAAGGGGCAGATCAGCCCCAGCATTTT
TRBD1	TRBV30	-	TRBJ2-7	CAWSVGTGRYEQYF	TGTGCCTGGAGTGTCGGGACAGGGCGTTACGAGCAGTACTTC
TRBD2	TRBV30	few	TRBJ2-1	CATGGLAGYEQFF	TGTGCCACCGGAGGACTAGCGGGGTATGAGCAGTTCTTC
TRBD1	TRBV27	-	TRBJ1-1	CASRGTGNTEAFF	TGTGCCAGCAGGGGGACAGGGAACACTGAAGCTTTCTTT
-	TRBV7-3	-	TRBJ2-1	CASSRTGNEQFF	TGTGCCAGCAGCCGCACAGGGAATGAGCAGTTCTTC
TRBD1	TRBV6-5	-	TRBJ1-3	CASRTGASGNTIYF	TGTGCCAGCAGGACAGGGGCCTCTGGAAACACCATATATTTT
-	TRBV19	-	TRBJ1-1	CASSTGVGTEAFF	TGTGCCAGTAGTACAGGGGTGGGAACTGAAGCTTTCTTT
TRBD1	TRBV27	-	TRBJ1-2	CASSLRGTAYGYTF	TGTGCCAGCAGTTTAAGGGGGACAGCCTATGGCTACACCTTC
-	TRBV27	many	TRBJ1-2	CASSLSYRVNGYTF	TGTGCCAGCAGTTTATCGTACAGAGTAAATGGCTACACCTTC
TRBD1	TRBV4-3	-	TRBJ1-4	CASSRNPGQGEKLFF	TGCGCCAGCAGCCGGAACCCGGGACAGGGTGAAAAACTGTTTTTT
-	TRBV5-4	-	TRBJ1-1	CASSLARLMNTEAFF	TGTGCCAGCAGCTTGGCCCGACTTATGAACACTGAAGCTTTCTTT
TRBD1	TRBV19	few	TRBJ1-3	CASADRAGNTIYF	TGTGCCAGCGCTGACAGGGCTGGAAACACCATATATTTT
TRBD2	TRBV9	-	TRBJ2-5	CASSPRGSGGYRREAQYF	TGTGCCAGCAGCCCCCGGGGTAGCGGGGGCTATAGAAGAGAGGCCCAGTACTTC
TRBD2	TRBV9	-	TRBJ2-5	CASSVGSGGGQETQYF	TGTGCCAGCAGCGTAGGTTCGGGCGGGGGCCAAGAGACCCAGTACTTC
TRBD2	TRBV7-9	-	TRBJ2-3	CASSFPSGGTDTQYF	TGTGCCAGCAGCTTCCCCAGCGGGGGCACAGATACGCAGTATTTT
-	TRBV30	-	TRBJ2-1	CAWSEKFREQFF	TGTGCCTGGAGTGAGAAGTTCCGGGAGCAGTTCTTC
-	TRBV4-1	once	TRBJ1-5	CASSQGLKGLSNQPQHF	TGCGCCAGCAGCCAAGGATTAAAGGGGCTTAGCAATCAGCCCCAGCATTTT
-	TRBV7-8	-	TRBJ2-5	CASSPYRDQETQYF	TGTGCCAGCAGCCCATACAGGGATCAGGAGACCCAGTACTTC
TRBD2	TRBV2	few	TRBJ2-5	CASIRTSTQETQYF	TGTGCCAGCATCAGGACTAGCACGCAAGAGACCCAGTACTTC
-	TRBV10-3	-	TRBJ2-7	CAISRQGGEQYF	TGTGCCATCAGTCGACAGGGAGGCGAGCAGTACTTC
TRBD1	TRBV5-6	-	TRBJ1-2	CASSQTGGRGYTF	TGTGCCAGCAGCCAGACAGGGGGCCGTGGCTACACCTTC
-	TRBV7-9	-	TRBJ2-3	CASSETRVDTQYF	TGTGCCAGCAGCGAGACTAGGGTTGATACGCAGTATTTT
TRBD2	TRBV7-2	-	TRBJ2-3	CASSPGTSADTQYF	TGTGCCAGCAGCCCAGGGACTAGCGCAGATACGCAGTATTTT
-	TRBV11-3	-	TRBJ1-1	CASSFMGYTEAFF	TGTGCCAGCAGCTTTATGGGCTACACTGAAGCTTTCTTT
-	TRBV7-9	-	TRBJ2-7	CASSLAEGYYEQYF	TGTGCCAGCAGCTTAGCCGAGGGATACTACGAGCAGTACTTC
TRBD2	TRBV29-1	-	TRBJ2-3	CSSGASGGYSTDTQYF	TGCAGCTCCGGAGCTAGCGGGGGGTACAGCACAGATACGCAGTATTTT
TRBD2	TRBV6-5	-	TRBJ2-1	CASSSGSYNEQFF	TGTGCCAGCTCCAGCGGGAGCTACAATGAGCAGTTCTTC
TRBD1	TRBV18	-	TRBJ2-4	CASSPRGQDAKNIQYF	TGTGCCAGCTCACCAAGGGGACAGGACGCCAAAAACATTCAGTACTTC
TRBD1	TRBV11-2	-	TRBJ2-7	CASTLGQSYEQYF	TGTGCCAGCACCCTGGGACAGTCCTACGAGCAGTACTTC
TRBD1	TRBV27	-	TRBJ2-7	CASSLTGTGSYEQYF	TGTGCCAGCAGCTTGACCGGGACAGGGTCCTACGAGCAGTACTTC
TRBD1	TRBV5-6	-	TRBJ1-2	CASSFRTGTGGYTF	TGTGCCAGCAGCTTCAGGACAGGGACGGGTGGCTACACCTTC
TRBD2	TRBV9	-	TRBJ2-7	CASSSSGLSYEQYF	TGTGCCAGCAGCTCTAGCGGATTATCCTACGAGCAGTACTTC
TRBD1	TRBV4-1	-	TRBJ1-5	CASSRDRGLQPQHF	TGCGCCAGCAGCCGTGACAGGGGGCTTCAGCCCCAGCATTTT
TRBD2	TRBV27	-	TRBJ2-5	CASRFGGVETQYF	TGTGCCAGCAGATTCGGGGGGGTAGAGACCCAGTACTTC
-	TRBV30	-	TRBJ2-7	CASHRVSLYEQYF	TGTGCCTCCCACAGGGTATCTCTCTACGAGCAGTACTTC
TRBD1	TRBV18	-	TRBJ2-7	CASSLSTAGGKHEQYF	TGTGCCAGCTCCCTCTCGACGGCAGGGGGCAAACACGAGCAGTACTTC
TRBD1	TRBV7-6	few	TRBJ1-2	CASSLQGAGVANYGYTF	TGTGCCAGCAGCCTCCAGGGGGCGGGAGTCGCTAACTATGGCTACACCTTC
TRBD1	TRBV7-2	-	TRBJ2-2	CASSWTGDTGELFF	TGTGCCAGCAGCTGGACAGGGGACACCGGGGAGCTGTTTTTT
-	TRBV7-9	-	TRBJ2-3	CASSLVDRSTDTQYF	TGTGCCAGCAGCTTAGTTGATAGAAGCACAGATACGCAGTATTTT
-	TRBV4-2	-	TRBJ2-5	CASSQDRETQYF	TGTGCCAGCAGCCAAGATCGAGAGACCCAGTACTTC
-	TRBV7-7	-	TRBJ2-1	CASSLERENEQFF	TGTGCTAGCAGCTTAGAACGGGAAAATGAGCAGTTCTTC
-	TRBV4-1	-	TRBJ2-3	CASSQGSVNTQYF	TGCGCCAGCAGCCAAGGTTCCGTTAATACGCAGTATTTT
-	TRBV5-1	-	TRBJ1-2	CASSLVGPDYYGYTF	TGCGCCAGCAGCTTGGTAGGGCCGGACTACTATGGCTACACCTTC
TRBD1	TRBV11-2	-	TRBJ1-5	CASSWSGTDAQPQHF	TGTGCCAGCAGCTGGTCCGGGACAGATGCTCAGCCCCAGCATTTT
TRBD1	TRBV5-6	-	TRBJ2-7	CASSFGTGVYEQYF	TGTGCCAGCAGTTTCGGGACAGGGGTGTACGAGCAGTACTTC
-	TRBV19	-	TRBJ1-1	CASSISRDTEAFF	TGTGCCAGTAGTATATCCAGGGACACTGAAGCTTTCTTT